This TCR beta chain was sequenced during a study of spatial heterogeneity in lung cancer. The germline V gene has CDR1 DFQATT and CDR2 SNEGSKA (reference sequence). The CDR3 length is 18 residues. V was trimmed by 3 bases and J by 2 bases, leaving 26 bases between them. Indicated time point: sample taken at primary tumor resection. The authors sequenced whole RNA from tumor, nontumor lung or frozen PBMC without sorting. This clonotype has only one observation. Individually, TCR cDNA molecules were each labelled with a unique molecular identifier. TCRdb used MiXCR to reprocess the 5' RACE reads, holding one entry per CDR3 protein. The data contain around 3,900 distinct CDR3 sequences, 8% to 10% of them singletons.

Sequencing was performed on PBMCs, taken at surgery. The receptor was derived from a male donor with early-stage non-small cell lung cancer. V and J are TRBV20-1 and TRBJ2-7; D might be TRBD1 or TRBD2, each matching 10 bases. CDR3 sequence: CSASWTGGMLAGAYEQYF. CDR3 nucleotides: TGCAGTGCTAGTTGGACAGGGGGTATGCTAGCGGGAGCCTACGAGCAGTACTTC.